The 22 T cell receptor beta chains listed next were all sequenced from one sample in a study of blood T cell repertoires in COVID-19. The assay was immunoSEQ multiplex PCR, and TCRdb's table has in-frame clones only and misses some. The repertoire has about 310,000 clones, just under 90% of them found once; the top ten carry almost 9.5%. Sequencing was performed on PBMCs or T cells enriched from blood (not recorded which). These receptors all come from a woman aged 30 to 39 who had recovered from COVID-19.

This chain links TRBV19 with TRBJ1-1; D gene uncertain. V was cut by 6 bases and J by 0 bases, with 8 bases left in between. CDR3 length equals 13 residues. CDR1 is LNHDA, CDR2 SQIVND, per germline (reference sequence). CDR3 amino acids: CASSLYVNTEAFF. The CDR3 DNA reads TGTGCCAGTAGCCTATACGTGAACACTGAAGCTTTCTTT.

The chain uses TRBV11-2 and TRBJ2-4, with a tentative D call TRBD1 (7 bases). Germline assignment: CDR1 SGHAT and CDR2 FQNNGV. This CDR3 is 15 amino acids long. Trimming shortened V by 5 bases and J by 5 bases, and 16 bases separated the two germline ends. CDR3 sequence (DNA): TGTGCCAGCAGCCCCCAGGGGGGCCAGGAAAACATTCAGTACTTC. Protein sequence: CASSPQGGQENIQYF. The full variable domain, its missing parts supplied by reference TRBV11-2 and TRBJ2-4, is EAGVAQSPRYKIIEKRQSVAFWCNPISGHATLYWYQQILGQGPKLLIQFQNNGVVDDSQLPKDRFSAERLKGVDSTLKIQPAKLEDSAVYLCASSPQGGQENIQYFGAGTRLSVL.

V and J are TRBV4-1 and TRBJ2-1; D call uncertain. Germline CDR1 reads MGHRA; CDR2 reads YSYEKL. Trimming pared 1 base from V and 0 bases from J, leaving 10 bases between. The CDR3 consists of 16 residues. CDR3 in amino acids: CASSQVIMSSYNEQFF. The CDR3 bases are TGCGCCAGCAGCCAAGTTATTATGAGCTCCTACAATGAGCAGTTCTTC.

Here the CDR3 reads CASSPGQGWGNSPLHF. CDR3 nucleotides: TGTGCCAGCTCACCTGGACAGGGGTGGGGAAATTCACCCCTCCACTTT. The chain uses TRBV18 and TRBJ1-6, with 9 bases that match TRBD1. V trimming: 3 bases; J trimming: 7 bases; junction bases outside the gene matches: 7. The CDR3 totals 16 residues. CDR1 is KGHSH, CDR2 LQKENI, per germline. Complete variable domain (other parts from reference TRBV18 and TRBJ1-6): NAGVMQNPRHLVRRRGQEARLRCSPMKGHSHVYWYRQLPEEGLKFMVYLQKENIIDESGMPKERFSAEFPKEGPSILRIQQVVRGDSAAYFCASSPGQGWGNSPLHFGNGTRLTVT.

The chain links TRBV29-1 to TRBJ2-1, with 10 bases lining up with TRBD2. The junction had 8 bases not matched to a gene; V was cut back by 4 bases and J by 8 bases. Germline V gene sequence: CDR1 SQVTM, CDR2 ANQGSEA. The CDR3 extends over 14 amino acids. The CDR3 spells CSVVGTSALDEQFF. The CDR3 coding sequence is TGCAGCGTTGTCGGGACTAGCGCCCTAGATGAGCAGTTCTTC.

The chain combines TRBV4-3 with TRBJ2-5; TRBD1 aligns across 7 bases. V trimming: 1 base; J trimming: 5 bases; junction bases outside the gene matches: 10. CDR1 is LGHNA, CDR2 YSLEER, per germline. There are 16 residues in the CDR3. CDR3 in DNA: TGCGCCAGCAGCCAAGGGATTACGACAGGGTGGGAGACCCAGTACTTC. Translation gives CASSQGITTGWETQYF.

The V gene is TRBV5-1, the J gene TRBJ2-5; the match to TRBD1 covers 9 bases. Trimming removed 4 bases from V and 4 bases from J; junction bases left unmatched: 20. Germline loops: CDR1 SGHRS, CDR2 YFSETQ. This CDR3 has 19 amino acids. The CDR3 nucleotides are TGCGCCAGCAGCCCTGGGAATCATTGGACAGGGGATAAGGGAGAGACCCAGTACTTC. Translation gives CASSPGNHWTGDKGETQYF.

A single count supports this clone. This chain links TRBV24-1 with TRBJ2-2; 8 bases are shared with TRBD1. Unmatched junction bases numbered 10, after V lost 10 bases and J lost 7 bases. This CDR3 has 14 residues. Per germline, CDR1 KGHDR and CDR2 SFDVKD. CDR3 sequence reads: CATSAGGADGELFF. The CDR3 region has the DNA TGTGCCACGTCGGCAGGGGGCGCGGACGGGGAGCTGTTTTTT.

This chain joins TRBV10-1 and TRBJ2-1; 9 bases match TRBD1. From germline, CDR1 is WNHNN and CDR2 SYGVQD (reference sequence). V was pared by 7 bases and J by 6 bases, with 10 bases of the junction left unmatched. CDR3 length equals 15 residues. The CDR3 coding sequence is TGCGCCAGCATTAACGGGGACAGGGTTCGCAATGAGCAGTTCTTC. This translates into CASINGDRVRNEQFF.

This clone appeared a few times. CDR3 coding DNA: TGTGCCAGTAGTATCCGGGACAGAAATCAGCCCCAGCATTTT. Translation: CASSIRDRNQPQHF. The genes are TRBV19 and TRBJ1-5; TRBD1 matches 7 bases. Germline CDR1 and CDR2: LNHDA and SQIVND (reference sequence). There are 14 residues in the CDR3. The V and J ends lost 3 bases and 4 bases, in that order; junction bases with no gene match: 3. Filled out from reference TRBV19 and TRBJ1-5, the complete variable domain reads DGGITQSPKYLFRKEGQNVTLSCEQNLNHDAMYWYRQDPGQGLRLIYYSQIVNDFQKGDIAEGYSVSREKKESFPLTVTSAQKNPTAFYLCASSIRDRNQPQHFGDGTRLSIL.

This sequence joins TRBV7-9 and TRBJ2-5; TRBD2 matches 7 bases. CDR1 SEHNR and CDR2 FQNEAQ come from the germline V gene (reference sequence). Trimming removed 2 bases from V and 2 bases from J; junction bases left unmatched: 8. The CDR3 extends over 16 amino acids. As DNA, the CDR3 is TGTGCCAGCAGCTTACTAGCGGAGCCCACTCAAGAGACCCAGTACTTC. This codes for CASSLLAEPTQETQYF.

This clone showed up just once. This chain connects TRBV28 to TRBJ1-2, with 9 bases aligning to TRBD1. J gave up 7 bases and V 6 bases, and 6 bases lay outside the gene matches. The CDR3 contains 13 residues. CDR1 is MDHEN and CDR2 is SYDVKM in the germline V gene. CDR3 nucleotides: TGTGCCAGCAGCCTCGGGGACAGGGCTGGCTACACCTTC. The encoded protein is CASSLGDRAGYTF.

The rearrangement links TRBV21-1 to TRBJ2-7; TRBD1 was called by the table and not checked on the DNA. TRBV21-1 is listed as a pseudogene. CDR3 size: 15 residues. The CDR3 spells CASSIGTDRTYEQYF. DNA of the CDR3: TGTGCCAGCAGCATCGGGACAGACAGAACCTACGAGCAGTACTTC.

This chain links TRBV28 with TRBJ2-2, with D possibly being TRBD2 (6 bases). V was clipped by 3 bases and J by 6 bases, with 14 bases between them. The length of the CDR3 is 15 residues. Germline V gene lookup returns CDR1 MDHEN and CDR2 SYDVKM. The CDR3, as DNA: TGTGCCAGCAGTTTGTCGGAGGGGATGTCCGGGGAGCTGTTTTTT. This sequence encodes CASSLSEGMSGELFF.

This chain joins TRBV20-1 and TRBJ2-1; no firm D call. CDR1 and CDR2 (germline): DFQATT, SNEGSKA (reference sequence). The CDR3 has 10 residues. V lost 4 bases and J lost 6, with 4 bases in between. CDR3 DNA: TGCAGTGCTAACACCAATGAGCAGTTCTTC. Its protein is CSANTNEQFF.

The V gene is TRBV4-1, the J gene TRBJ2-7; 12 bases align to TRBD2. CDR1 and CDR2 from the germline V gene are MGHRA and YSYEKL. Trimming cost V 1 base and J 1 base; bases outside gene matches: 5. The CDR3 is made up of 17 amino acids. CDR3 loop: CASSQASGLAGSYEQYF. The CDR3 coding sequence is TGCGCCAGCAGCCAAGCATCCGGACTAGCGGGGTCCTACGAGCAGTACTTC.

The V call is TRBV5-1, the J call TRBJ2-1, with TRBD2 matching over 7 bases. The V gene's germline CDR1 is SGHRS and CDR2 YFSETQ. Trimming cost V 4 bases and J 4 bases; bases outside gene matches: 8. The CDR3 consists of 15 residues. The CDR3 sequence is CASSQRLAIYNEQFF. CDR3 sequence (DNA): TGCGCCAGCAGCCAGAGACTAGCAATATACAATGAGCAGTTCTTC. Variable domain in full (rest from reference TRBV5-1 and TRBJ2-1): KAGVTQTPRYLIKTRGQQVTLSCSPISGHRSVSWYQQTPGQGLQFLFEYFSETQRNKGNFPGRFSGRQFSNSRSEMNVSTLELGDSALYLCASSQRLAIYNEQFFGPGTRLTVL.

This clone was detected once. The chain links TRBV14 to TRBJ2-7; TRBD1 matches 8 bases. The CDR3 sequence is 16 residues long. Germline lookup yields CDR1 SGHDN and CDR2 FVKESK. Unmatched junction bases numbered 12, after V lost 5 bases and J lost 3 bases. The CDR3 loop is CASSSGSRTGNYEQYF. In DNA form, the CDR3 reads TGTGCCAGCAGCTCAGGTTCTCGGACAGGGAACTACGAGCAGTACTTC.

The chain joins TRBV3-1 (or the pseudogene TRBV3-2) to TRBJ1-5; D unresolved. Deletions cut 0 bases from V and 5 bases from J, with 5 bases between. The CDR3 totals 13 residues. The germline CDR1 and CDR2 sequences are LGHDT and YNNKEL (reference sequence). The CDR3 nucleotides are TGTGCCAGCAGCCAAGACCCGGATCAGCCCCAGCATTTT. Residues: CASSQDPDQPQHF.

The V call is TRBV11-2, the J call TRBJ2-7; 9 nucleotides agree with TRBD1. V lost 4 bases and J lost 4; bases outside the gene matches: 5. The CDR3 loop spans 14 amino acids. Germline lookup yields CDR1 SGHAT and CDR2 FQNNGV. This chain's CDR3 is CASSSDRGVYEQYF. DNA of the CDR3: TGTGCCAGCAGCTCAGACAGGGGGGTTTACGAGCAGTACTTC.

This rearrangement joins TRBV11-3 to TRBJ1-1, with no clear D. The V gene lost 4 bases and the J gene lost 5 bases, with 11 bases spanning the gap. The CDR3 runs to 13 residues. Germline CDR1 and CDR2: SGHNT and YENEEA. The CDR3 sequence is CASSYSPLTEAFF. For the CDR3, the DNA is TGTGCCAGCAGCTACAGCCCCCTTACTGAAGCTTTCTTT. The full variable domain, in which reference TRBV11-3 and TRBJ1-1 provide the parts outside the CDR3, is EAGVVQSPRYKIIEKKQPVAFWCNPISGHNTLYWYLQNLGQGPELLIRYENEEAVDDSQLPKDRFSAERLKGVDSTLKIQPAELGDSAVYLCASSYSPLTEAFFGQGTRLTVV.

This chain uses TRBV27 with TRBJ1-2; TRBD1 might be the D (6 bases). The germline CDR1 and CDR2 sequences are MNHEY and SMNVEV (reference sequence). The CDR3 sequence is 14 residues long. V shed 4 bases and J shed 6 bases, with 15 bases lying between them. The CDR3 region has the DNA TGTGCCAGCAGTTGGGTGGGGGCGCGTGATGGCTACACCTTC. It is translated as CASSWVGARDGYTF.